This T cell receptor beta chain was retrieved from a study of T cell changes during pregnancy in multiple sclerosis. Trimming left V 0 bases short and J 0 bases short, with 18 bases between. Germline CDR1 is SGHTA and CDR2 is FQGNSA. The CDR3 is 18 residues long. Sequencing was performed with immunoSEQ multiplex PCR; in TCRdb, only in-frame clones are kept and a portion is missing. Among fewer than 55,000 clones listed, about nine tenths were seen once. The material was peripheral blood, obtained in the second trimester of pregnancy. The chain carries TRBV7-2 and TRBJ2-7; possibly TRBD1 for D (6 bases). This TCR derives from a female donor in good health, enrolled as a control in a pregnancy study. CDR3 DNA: TGTGCCAGCAGCTTAGCACCAGGACAGACACGATCCTCCTACGAGCAGTACTTC. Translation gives CASSLAPGQTRSSYEQYF.